This T cell receptor (beta chain) was recorded in a study of pediatric ulcerative colitis. Only in-frame clones appear in the TCRdb table, and some are missing; sequencing was by immunoSEQ multiplex PCR. The table lists roughly 60,000 clones, over 80% of them singletons, with about 1.5% in the top ten. Trimming cost V 2 bases and J 4 bases, with 11 bases left between them. The CDR3 consists of 15 residues. Germline CDR1 reads MDHEN; CDR2 reads SYDVKM. This TCR derives from a boy under 18 who was a control in a study of pediatric ulcerative colitis. The V gene is TRBV28, the J gene TRBJ2-2, with D possibly matching TRBD1 (5 bases). The sequencing input was blood. The CDR3 region has the DNA TGTGCCAGCAGTTTAGTCAAAGGGGTCACCGGGGAGCTGTTTTTT. Protein sequence: CASSLVKGVTGELFF.